This T cell receptor beta chain comes out of a study of cytomegalovirus exposure and HLA in healthy donors. At the level of the study: In an early release, HLA-typed donors contributed about 79 million unique TCR sequences. Findings of the study overall: Among the most significant clusters, several appeared linked to common viral pathogens in a later analysis. Earlier results showed most TCR beta V segments being productive about 87% or about 30% of the time.

The study ran its PCR with 60 Vbeta and 13 Jbeta primers. Sequencing used immunoSEQ multiplex PCR; TCRdb keeps in-frame clones, though not all of them. The profile shows about 130,000 clones, less than 80% of them singletons. CDR3 length: 16 amino acids. Trimming shortened V by 5 bases and J by 4 bases, and 17 bases separated the two germline ends. CDR1 is SGHTA, CDR2 FQGNSA, per germline. About this clone: Antigen: not known.

This clonotype originated in a man aged 35-49 years in good health and CMV-seropositive. The gene calls are TRBV7-2 and TRBJ2-2, with a possible D match to TRBD2 (6 bases). The sample taken for sequencing was PBMCs. The CDR3 DNA sequence: TGTGCCAGCAGCCAACGGACTACGACGATCACCGGGGAGCTGTTTTTT. Protein product: CASSQRTTTITGELFF.